This T cell receptor (beta chain) was captured by sequencing in a study of cytomegalovirus exposure and HLA in healthy donors. This CDR3 contains 15 residues. The V gene end was trimmed by 3 bases and the J gene end by 1 base; junction bases not matched to a gene: 2. Germline CDR1 is SGDLS and CDR2 is YYNGEE. As regards this clone: Its target is unknown. Additional DNA sequences in this sample encode the identical CDR3.

PCR primers comprised 60 Vbeta and 13 Jbeta primers. TCRdb's table, derived via immunoSEQ multiplex PCR, lists solely in-frame clones and lacks some. The sample lists 150,000 to 200,000 clones, around three quarters occurring once. Study-level findings and limits: Most of the TCR beta V segments (in an earlier analysis) were productive either about 87% or about 30% of the time. Three CMV-associated chains proved CMV antigen-specific in vitro. DRB1 had the most TCR associations and HLA-C the fewest, a later analysis found, with rates varying by HLA locus.

The sample consisted of PBMCs. V and J are TRBV9 and TRBJ2-1, with 9 bases that match TRBD2. The source is a man aged 40-55 years in good health and CMV-seronegative. The CDR3 DNA is TGTGCCAGCAGCGGTAGCGGGAGTTCCTACAATGAGCAGTTCTTC. It specifies CASSGSGSSYNEQFF.